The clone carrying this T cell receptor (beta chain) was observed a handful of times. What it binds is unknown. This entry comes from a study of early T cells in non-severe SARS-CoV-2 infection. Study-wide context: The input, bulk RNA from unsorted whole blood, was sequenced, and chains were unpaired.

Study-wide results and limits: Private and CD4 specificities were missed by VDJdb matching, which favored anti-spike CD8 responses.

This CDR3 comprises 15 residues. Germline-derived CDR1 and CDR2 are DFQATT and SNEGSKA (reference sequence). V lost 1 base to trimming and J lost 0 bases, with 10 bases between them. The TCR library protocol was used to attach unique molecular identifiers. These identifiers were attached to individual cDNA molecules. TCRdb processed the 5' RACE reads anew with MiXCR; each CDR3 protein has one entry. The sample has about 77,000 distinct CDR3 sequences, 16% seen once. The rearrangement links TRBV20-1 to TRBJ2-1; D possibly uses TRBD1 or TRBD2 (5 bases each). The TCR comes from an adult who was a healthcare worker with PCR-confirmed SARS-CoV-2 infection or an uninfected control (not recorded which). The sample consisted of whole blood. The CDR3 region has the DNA TGCAGTGCTAGAGGTCTGGGGGTCTCCTACAATGAGCAGTTCTTC. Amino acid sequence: CSARGLGVSYNEQFF.